This entry features one TCR beta chain sequence. Its target is not known. Profiling relied on immunoSEQ multiplex PCR, and the TCRdb table lists in-frame clones only, not all of them. This sample has approximately 720,000 clones, with roughly nine tenths found just once. This record belongs to a study of shared clonotypes between healthy human individuals. V was cut by 6 bases and J by 7 bases, with 12 bases left in between. This CDR3 has 13 residues. Germline CDR1 is MNHEY and CDR2 is SMNVEV (reference sequence). CD45RO-negative cells were positively selected for CCR7, leaving out terminally differentiated effector memory CD45RA+ cells. All donors were Caucasian adults living in Nashville, Tennessee. Study-wide results and limits: Sampling covered blood only; tissue repertoires likely differ.

This TCR derives from a man aged 30-40 years in good health. The chain is built from TRBV27 and TRBJ1-4; D is ambiguous. Sequences were obtained from naive CD8+ T cells sorted from blood. CDR3 in DNA: TGTGCCAGCAGATTGGGTGTCGGTGAAAAACTGTTTTTT. Translation: CASRLGVGEKLFF. The variable domain in full, with the rest retrieved from reference TRBV27 and TRBJ1-4, is EAQVTQNPRYLITVTGKKLTVTCSQNMNHEYMSWYRQDPGLGLRQIYYSMNVEVTDKGDVPEGYKVSRKEKRNFPLILESPSPNQTSLYFCASRLGVGEKLFFGSGTQLSVL.